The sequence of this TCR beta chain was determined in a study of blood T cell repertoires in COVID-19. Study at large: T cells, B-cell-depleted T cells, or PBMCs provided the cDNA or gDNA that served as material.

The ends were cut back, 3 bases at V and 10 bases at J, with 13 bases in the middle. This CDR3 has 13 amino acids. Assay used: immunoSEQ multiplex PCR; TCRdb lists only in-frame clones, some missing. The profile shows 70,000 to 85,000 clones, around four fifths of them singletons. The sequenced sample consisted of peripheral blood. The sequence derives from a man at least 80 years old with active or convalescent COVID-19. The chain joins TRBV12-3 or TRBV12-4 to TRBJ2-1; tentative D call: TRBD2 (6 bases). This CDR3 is CASSLVGGGEQFF. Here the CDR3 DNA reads TGTGCCAGCAGTTTGGTCGGGGGTGGGGAGCAGTTCTTC.